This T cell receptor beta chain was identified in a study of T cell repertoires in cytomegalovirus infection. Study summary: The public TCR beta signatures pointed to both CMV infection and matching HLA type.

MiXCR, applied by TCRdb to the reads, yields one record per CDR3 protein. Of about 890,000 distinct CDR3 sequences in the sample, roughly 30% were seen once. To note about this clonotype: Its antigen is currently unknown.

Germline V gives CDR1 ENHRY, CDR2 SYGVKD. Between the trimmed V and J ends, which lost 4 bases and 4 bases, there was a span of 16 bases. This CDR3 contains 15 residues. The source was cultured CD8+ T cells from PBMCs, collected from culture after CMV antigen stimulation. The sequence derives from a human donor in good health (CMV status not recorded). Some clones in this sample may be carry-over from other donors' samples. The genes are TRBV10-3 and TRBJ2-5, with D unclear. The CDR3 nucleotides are TGTGCCATCAGTGTCGGCGTAGCTGATCTAGAGACCCAGTACTTC. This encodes CAISVGVADLETQYF.